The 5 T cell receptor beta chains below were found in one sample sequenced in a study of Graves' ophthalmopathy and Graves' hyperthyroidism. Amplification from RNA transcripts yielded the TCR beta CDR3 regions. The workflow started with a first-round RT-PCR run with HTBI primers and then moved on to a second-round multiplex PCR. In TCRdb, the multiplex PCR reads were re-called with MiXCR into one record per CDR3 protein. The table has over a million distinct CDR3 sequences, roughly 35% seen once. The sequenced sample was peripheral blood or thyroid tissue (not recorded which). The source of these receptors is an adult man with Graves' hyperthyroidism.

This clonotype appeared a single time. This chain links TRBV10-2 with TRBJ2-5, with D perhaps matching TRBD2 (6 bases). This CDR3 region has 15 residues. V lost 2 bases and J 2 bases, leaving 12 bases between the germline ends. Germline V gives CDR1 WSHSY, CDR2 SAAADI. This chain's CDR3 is CASSERASAQETQYF. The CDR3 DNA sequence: TGCGCCAGCAGTGAGCGGGCTAGCGCTCAAGAGACCCAGTACTTC.

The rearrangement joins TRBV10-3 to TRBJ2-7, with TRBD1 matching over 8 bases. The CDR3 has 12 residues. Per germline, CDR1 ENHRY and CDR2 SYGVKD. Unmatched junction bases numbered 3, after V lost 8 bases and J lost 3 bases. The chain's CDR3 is CAIGQGYYEQYF. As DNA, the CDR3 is TGTGCCATCGGACAGGGTTACTACGAGCAGTACTTC.

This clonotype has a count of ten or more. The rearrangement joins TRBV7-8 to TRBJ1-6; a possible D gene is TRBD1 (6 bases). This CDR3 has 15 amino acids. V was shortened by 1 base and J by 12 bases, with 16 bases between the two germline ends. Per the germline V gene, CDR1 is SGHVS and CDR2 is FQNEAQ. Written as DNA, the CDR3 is TGTGCCAGCAGCTTAGTACCCGGCAGGGGTGTACCCCTCCACTTT. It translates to CASSLVPGRGVPLHF.

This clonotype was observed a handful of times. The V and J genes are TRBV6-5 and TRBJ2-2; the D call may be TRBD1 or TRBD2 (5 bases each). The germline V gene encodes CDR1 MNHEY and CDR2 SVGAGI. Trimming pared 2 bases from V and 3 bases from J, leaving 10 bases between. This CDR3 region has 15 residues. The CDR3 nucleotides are TGTGCCAGCAGTTACCAGGGACCGGACACCGGGGAGCTGTTTTTT. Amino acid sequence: CASSYQGPDTGELFF.

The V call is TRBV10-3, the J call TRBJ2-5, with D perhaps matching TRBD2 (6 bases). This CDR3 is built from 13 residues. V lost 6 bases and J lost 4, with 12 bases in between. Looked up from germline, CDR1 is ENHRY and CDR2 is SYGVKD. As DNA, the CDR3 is TGTGCCATCAGAGACACTAGCAGAGAGACCCAGTACTTC. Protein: CAIRDTSRETQYF.